A single TCR beta chain is shown here with its context. Its binding antigen is unknown. One base away there is no much larger clone; base qualities are not given. This entry comes from a study of naive and memory T cell subsets (dated by TCRdb to the late 2010s). General notes on the study: Sorted naive and memory T cell subsets from peripheral blood were analyzed in the study using a UMI-based, open-source pipeline for TCR alpha and beta sequencing. The functional CMV T cell responses agreed completely with IgG serology results. RNA was DNase-treated and reverse transcribed with TCR constant-region primers, mostly using SuperScript III.

From cysteine to phenylalanine, the CDR3 is 16 amino acids long. CDR3 DNA only is kept here, 48 bases in frame from base 1. Via the germline V gene (reference sequence), CDR1 is DFQATT and CDR2 SNEGSKA. V is cut back by 2 bases and J by 0 bases, with 10 bases in the junction unmatched. Library prep was done by UMI-ligation and nested PCR. The beta constant-region primer was an equimolar mix of two oligonucleotides covering both TRBC1 and TRBC2. A single-stranded oligonucleotide containing the SP2 primer and a 12-nucleotide UMI was joined to the 3' end of the cDNA by T4 RNA ligase 1. The ligated cDNA went through four rounds of PCR with nested alpha and beta constant-region primers together with the SP2 primer. Incubation of the ligation reaction lasted about 18-24 hours at 16 degrees C. PCR2 was typically performed as a SYBR Green qPCR and was stopped at a predetermined threshold so that over-amplification was prevented. Agencourt AMPure XP magnetic beads were used for all purifications after the first. Libraries were quantified by Qubit and checked on a TapeStation, where a main peak was expected near 650 bp. The pooled libraries were sequenced on an Illumina MiSeq using v2 2x251 paired-end kits, which usually yielded roughly 1-2 million reads per sample. Libraries were pooled at 4 nM per sample, and roughly 4.5-8% PhiX was added to improve cluster recognition. Per the source publication's procedure: Decombinator assigned V and J genes to Demultiplexor-processed FASTQ reads by tag matching, allowing a single base-pair mismatch. Collapsinator used UMIs to correct both sequencing errors and frequency errors arising from PCR heterogeneity. CDR3Translator translated TCRs and extracted CDR3s from the conserved cysteine to the FGXG phenylalanine, flagging non-productive sequences. Gini, Shannon entropy and inverse Simpson indices were calculated on repertoires subsampled to equal numbers of UMI-defined TCRs. Power-law fits to clonotype abundance distributions were performed by maximum likelihood within the linear range. When run on a single naive CD8 sample, MIGEC and the pipeline yielded similar UMI counts, similar unique TCR numbers and similar clonal distributions. One analysis removed from the naive repertoire any naive TCRs that were also present in any memory subset from the same donor. Repertoires were searched for roughly 7,300 CMV-associated CDR3 sequences compiled from VDJdb and a published dataset. In TCRdb, the public reads were trimmed at Q25 with fastp and aligned with MiXCR, with productive beta chains retained. All rows with the same CDR3 protein become a single entry with the most common DNA and genes. TCRdb, not the original authors, processed these V and J calls. The sample data list about 150,000 distinct CDR3 sequences, and about a sixth of these were observed just once. The ten largest clones take up just over 0.14% of the sample.

On the study overall, not on this receptor specifically: Following error correction, more than 90% of naive TCR sequences occurred only once, which made naive abundance distributions much steeper than those of memory subsets. RNA-based TCR counts may be affected by expression changes linked to T cell activation and differentiation. The repertoire findings for the naive and memory subsets could not be validated against a ground truth, as none was available. TCR abundance followed a power law whose exponent differed between naive and memory subsets but was consistent across the three individuals. A few larger clonotypes were found in naive repertoires, especially CD8, and these larger clonotypes were possibly memory cells re-expressing CD45RA. A clonotype was defined as a single alpha or beta chain sequence rather than as a paired alpha/beta receptor. In both CD4 and CD8 cells, a rise in Gini index and a fall in Shannon and inverse Simpson diversity were observed from naive through CM, EM and EMRA.

From the second PCR step onward, the TCR alpha chain libraries and the TCR beta chain libraries were amplified separately. The CMV status of each donor was determined by measuring IFNgamma production from CD4+ T cells after fresh PBMCs had been stimulated overnight with CMV viral lysate. CD4 T cells were positively selected using Miltenyi beads, after which CD8 T cells were positively selected from the CD4-negative fraction. Cells were stained for CD3, CD4, CD8, CD45RA, CD27 and a live/dead dye and were sorted on a BD Aria II into four subsets based on CD45RA and CD27. A few healthy volunteers provided blood, and the blood of each volunteer was split into CD4 and CD8 T cells and then into four differentiation subsets. Approximately 120 ml of peripheral blood was collected from each donor, and PBMC were isolated by Ficoll-Paque PLUS density-gradient centrifugation. The sorted cells were lysed in RLT buffer, after which RNA was extracted using a Qiagen RNeasy kit and kept at -80 degrees C.

The chain is assembled from TRBV20-1 and TRBJ2-7; the junction holds 7 bases that match TRBD1. Sample: naive CD4+ T cells from blood. In the paper's terms, the cell subset or site label means: naive T cells, CD45RA high CD27+. The receptor's source is a human donor in good health. The CDR3 in this case is CSARSSRGQPSYEQYF. The bases read TGCAGTGCTAGATCCTCCAGGGGACAGCCCTCCTACGAGCAGTACTTC.